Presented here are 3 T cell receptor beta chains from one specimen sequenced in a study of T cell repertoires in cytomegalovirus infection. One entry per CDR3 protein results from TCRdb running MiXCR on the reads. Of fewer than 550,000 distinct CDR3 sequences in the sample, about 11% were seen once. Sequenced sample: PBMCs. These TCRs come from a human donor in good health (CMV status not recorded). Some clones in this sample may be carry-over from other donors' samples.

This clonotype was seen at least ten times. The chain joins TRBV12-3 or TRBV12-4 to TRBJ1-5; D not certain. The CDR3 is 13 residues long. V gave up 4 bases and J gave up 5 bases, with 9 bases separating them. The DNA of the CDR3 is TGTGCCAGCAGTTCCGACACGGATCAGCCCCAGCATTTT. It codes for CASSSDTDQPQHF.

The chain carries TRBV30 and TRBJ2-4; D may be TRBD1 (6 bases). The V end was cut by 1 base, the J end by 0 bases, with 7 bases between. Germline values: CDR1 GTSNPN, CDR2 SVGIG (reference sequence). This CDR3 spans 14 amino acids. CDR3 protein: CAWSGGGAKNIQYF. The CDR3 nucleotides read TGTGCCTGGAGTGGAGGGGGAGCCAAAAACATTCAGTACTTC.

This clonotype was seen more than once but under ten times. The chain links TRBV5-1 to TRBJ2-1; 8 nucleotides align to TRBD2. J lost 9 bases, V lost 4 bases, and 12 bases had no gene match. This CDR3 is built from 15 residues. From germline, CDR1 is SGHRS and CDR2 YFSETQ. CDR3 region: CASSLSGRGVSEQFF. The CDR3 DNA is TGCGCCAGCAGCCTAAGCGGGAGAGGGGTTAGTGAGCAGTTCTTC.